The 9 T cell receptor beta chains listed next were all sequenced from one sample in a study of shared clonotypes between healthy human individuals (TCRdb year 2020). Preparation of the library involved the immunoSEQ multiplex PCR assay. The table was pulled from immuneACCESS by TCRdb, which kept in-frame rearrangements only. Such tables lose some clones; where checked, under half of the loss comes from unresolved V genes, and the rest has no known cause. The table for this sample lists about 1.5 million clones; under 99% of them were counted only once. The ten biggest clones cover roughly 0.45% of the sample. Sequenced material: naive CD4+ T cells sorted from blood. What the cell subset or site label conveys for this sample: CD45RA+ positively selected. The receptors come from a young man in good health.

This clone appeared once. This sample includes further DNA sequences coding for the same CDR3. V is TRBV28 and J is TRBJ2-1; D gene uncertain. Trimming shortened V by 6 bases and J by 1 base, and 1 base separated the two germline ends. The CDR3 covers 11 residues. CDR1 MDHEN and CDR2 SYDVKM come from the germline V gene. This CDR3 reads CASRSYNEQFF. The DNA for the CDR3 is TGTGCCAGCAGATCCTACAATGAGCAGTTCTTC.

The rearrangement links TRBV5-6 to TRBJ1-2; 7 bases line up with TRBD1. The CDR3 is 17 residues long. V shed 0 bases and J 2 bases; nucleotides not matched to a gene: 10. The germline CDR1 and CDR2 sequences are SGHDT and YYEEEE. For the CDR3, the DNA is TGTGCCAGCAGCTTGGCCTCTCCAGGCAGGGGGAACTATGGCTACACCTTC. Translating gives CASSLASPGRGNYGYTF.

The chain combines TRBV28 with TRBJ2-7; possible D gene TRBD1, 6 bases. Germline V gene data show CDR1 as MDHEN and CDR2 as SYDVKM. Trimming took off 3 bases at V and 2 bases at J, with 20 bases between the two ends. CDR3 length: 17 amino acids. The chain's CDR3 is CASSLGAMGLTTYEQYF. The DNA of the CDR3 is TGTGCCAGCAGTTTGGGGGCCATGGGGCTAACGACCTACGAGCAGTACTTC. The complete variable domain, with remaining parts taken from reference TRBV28 and TRBJ2-7, reads DVKVTQSSRYLVKRTGEKVFLECVQDMDHENMFWYRQDPGLGLRLIYFSYDVKMKEKGDIPEGYSVSREKKERFSLILESASTNQTSMYLCASSLGAMGLTTYEQYFGPGTRLTVT.

The chain uses TRBV11-2 and TRBJ1-5; D is unresolved. This CDR3 spans 15 amino acids. Trimming cost V 5 bases and J 0 bases, with 11 bases left between them. Germline V lookup: CDR1 SGHAT, CDR2 FQNNGV. The CDR3 region has the DNA TGTGCCAGCAGCCCACAGCCAAATAGCAATCAGCCCCAGCATTTT. Protein sequence: CASSPQPNSNQPQHF.

This clone was seen a handful of times. The chain carries TRBV5-1 and TRBJ1-2; D ambiguous. Germline V lookup: CDR1 SGHRS, CDR2 YFSETQ. Trimming removed 4 bases from V and 8 bases from J, with 12 bases in between. This CDR3 is 12 amino acids long. This CDR3 reads CASSDTVEGYTF. For the CDR3, the DNA is TGCGCCAGCAGCGACACGGTGGAAGGCTACACCTTC.

The rearrangement joins TRBV18 to TRBJ2-1; D call uncertain. V lost 0 bases and J 5 bases, leaving 11 bases between the germline ends. The CDR3 spans 15 residues. Germline loops: CDR1 KGHSH, CDR2 LQKENI. DNA for the CDR3: TGTGCCAGCTCACCACCGTCAGGTTCGGACAATGAGCAGTTCTTC. This encodes CASSPPSGSDNEQFF.

This clone was counted a single time. This chain joins TRBV7-2 and TRBJ2-7; TRBD2 aligns across 13 bases. The CDR3 runs 15 residues. The germline V gene encodes CDR1 SGHTA and CDR2 FQGNSA. J was trimmed by 6 bases and V by 5 bases; bases with no gene match: 7. CDR3 residues: CASSPRGLAGREQYF. The CDR3 nucleotides are TGTGCCAGCAGCCCTCGGGGACTAGCGGGACGCGAGCAGTACTTC.

This chain connects TRBV5-5 to TRBJ2-7; D gene uncertain. Trimming shortened V by 1 base and J by 0 bases, and 11 bases separated the two germline ends. Germline CDR1 is SGHKS and CDR2 is YYEKEE (reference sequence). The CDR3 length is 15 residues. The CDR3 DNA reads as TGTGCCAGCAGCTTGTCCCCCACCAACTCCTACGAGCAGTACTTC. Amino acids: CASSLSPTNSYEQYF.

DNA of the CDR3: TGTGCCAGCAGCTTGTTCCGCTCCTACGAGCAGTACTTC. Amino acid sequence: CASSLFRSYEQYF. This chain connects TRBV7-9 to TRBJ2-7; no firm D call. The V gene lost 3 bases and the J gene lost 0 bases, with 6 bases spanning the gap. The CDR3 runs 13 residues. Germline V CDR1 and CDR2: SEHNR, FQNEAQ (reference sequence).